What follows is one T cell receptor (beta chain) and its context. Its antigen specificity is not known. No much larger clone exists at a distance of one base, and base qualities are not known. The donors were roughly 39 Caucasian individuals from Russia, aged 6 to 90 years, who were systemically healthy. Approximately 9.7 milliliters of peripheral blood were drawn from each donor into EDTA-treated Vacutainer tubes. Ficoll-Paque density-gradient centrifugation was used to isolate PBMCs, with at least 7 million per sample. Trizol reagent was used to extract total RNA from the PBMCs, yielding at least 6 micrograms per sample. Naive CD45RAhigh/CD27high T cell percentages were measured by flow cytometry on a PBMC aliquot from every donor. The sample belongs to a study of blood T cells in healthy people across ages (dated by TCRdb to 2014 to 2015). Background on the whole study: In model experiments, template switching captured roughly one uniquely barcoded TCR beta cDNA molecule for every two T cells. The study measured age-related changes in TCR beta repertoire diversity using deep sequencing normalized with unique cDNA molecular identifiers. The donors were split into four age groups: young (average about 15 years), middle-aged (about 40), aged (over 55) and long-lived (about 82). The study analyzed two additional independent replicas of 1 million unique cDNA reads from the same blood draw for two donors, one aged 18 to 29 and one aged 80 or older. Broad study findings and their caveats: The long-lived group showed more naive CD4+ T cells, fewer expanded clones and increased TCR diversity than the aged group, suggesting age selection. Estimates of total diversity based on one million sequenced T cells were regarded as lower bounds and as underestimates. Bulk unsorted PBMC profiling prevented conclusive comparison of naive and antigen-experienced compartments. Observed TCR beta diversity per million T cells fell roughly linearly with age, and a significant reduction was already apparent by age roughly 40. The percentage of naive T cells measured by flow cytometry correlated strongly with observed TCR beta diversity. The CMV infection status of donors was not known, potentially confounding age-related changes in expanded clonotypes.

At the junction V is shortened by 4 bases and J by 4 bases, with 11 bases in between. The cysteine opens and the phenylalanine closes a CDR3 of 14 amino acids. The CDR3 DNA has 42 bases and is translated from base 1. CDR1 and CDR2 were assigned from the germline V gene as LGHNA and YNFKEQ. Library method: 5' RACE. The sequencer was an Illumina HiSeq 2500. The second PCR ran for roughly 7 to 11 cycles and used a J-beta primer mix along with a sample-barcoded 5' primer. Each TCR beta cDNA molecule received a unique molecular identifier from a template-switch 5' adaptor carrying 12 random nucleotides. Each sample yielded at least 2.5 million CDR3-containing paired-end reads. The Mint cDNA synthesis kit, primed by a TRBC-specific oligonucleotide, was used to synthesize first-strand cDNA from all RNA. All cDNA was treated with uracil-DNA glycosylase and then went through a first 18-cycle PCR with the universal primers M1SS and BC2_uni_R. In the paper's pipeline: For normalization, 1 million high-quality reads were randomly selected from each sample, with every read carrying a distinct molecular identifier. Reads sharing molecular identifiers were discarded rather than binned into consensus sequences. MiTCR, with a Q25 quality threshold and the strictest error-elimination algorithm, was used for CDR3 identification, clonotype clustering and error correction. Lower-bound total TCR beta diversity was estimated with a nonparametric unseen species model using Euler transformation. The raw public data were reprocessed by TCRdb itself: fastp quality trimming at Q25, MiXCR clonotype calling, in-frame beta chains only. Here each entry gathers all rows of one CDR3 protein and keeps the most common genes and DNA. TCRdb's processing, not the study's, gives the V and J calls here. The sample table contains about 800,000 distinct CDR3 sequences; only one count was recorded for 20% to 25% of them. The top ten constitute 3% to 4% of the sample.

These same records also appear under a second study, on T cells of mothers and their children. The second paper states: The donors were nine systemically healthy Caucasian individuals, made up of three mothers and their six children. cDNA synthesis used all of the extracted RNA, with 1.5 ug of RNA in each 15 ul reaction. Sample barcodes and 2-4 random nucleotides were added via the M1S primer in the second PCR. Over 10 million TCR beta CDR3 reads came from each mother, compared with about 3 million reads from each child. In both related and unrelated pairs, thymic selection shapes the output of TCR recombination in a similar way, with inherited differences having only a minor effect. Normalized repertoire overlap in related mother-child pairs was always slightly higher than in unrelated mother-child pairs, but the difference was never significant. With a sensitivity of roughly 93 clones per million clonotypes, no persistent microchimeric T cell clones were detected. In the study, deep NGS was used to compare the TCR beta repertoires of mothers and children, and features distinguishing related mother-child pairs from unrelated individuals were sought. Mothers averaged approximately 41 +/- 4 years of age and children averaged roughly 11 +/- 4 years. After adapter ligation was performed with NEBNext reagents, the libraries were sequenced on an Illumina HiSeq 2000 with 100+100 nt paired-end reads. Mother and child libraries were prepared a month apart and sequenced in separate runs to prevent cross-contamination. Each donor had between 500,000 and 2,000,000 distinct TCR beta clonotypes identified. Naive TCR beta clonotypes were estimated from low-frequency clonotypes matched to each donor's FACS-determined naive share, without sorting.

Sequenced input: blood. This chain is built from TRBV4-2 and TRBJ1-3; the D gene cannot be named for sure. This receptor was obtained from a boy between 10 and 17 years old in good health. The nucleotides are TGTGCCAGCAGCCCGACCGACCTGGGAAACACCATATATTTT. Protein translation: CASSPTDLGNTIYF.